Following are 16 T cell receptor beta chains from one sample sequenced in a study of blood T cell repertoires in COVID-19 (dated by TCRdb to 2020 to 2021). Library prep was done by the immunoSEQ multiplex PCR assay. The clones in this table, taken by TCRdb from immuneACCESS, are in-frame only. Not every clone is retained; where verified, under half of the shortfall comes from an unresolved V gene, and the cause of the rest is unknown. A total of about 160,000 clones appear in this sample, about 85% of them only once. 6.5% to 7.5% of the sample goes to the ten largest clones. Sample: peripheral blood. Receptor source: a man older than 75 with COVID-19, enrolled during active disease.

The rearrangement joins TRBV7-6 to TRBJ2-2; D unresolved. Trimming shortened V by 1 base and J by 0 bases, and 6 bases separated the two germline ends. The V gene's germline CDR1 is SGHVS and CDR2 FNYEAQ. The CDR3 is 15 residues long. Here the CDR3 reads CASSLESPNTGELFF. The DNA for the CDR3 is TGTGCCAGCAGCTTAGAAAGCCCGAACACCGGGGAGCTGTTTTTT.

This chain links TRBV11-2 with TRBJ2-7, with a possible D match to TRBD1 (6 bases). With 2 bases removed from V and 1 base from J, the gap between germline ends came to 9 bases. Germline CDR1 reads SGHAT; CDR2 reads FQNNGV. The CDR3 has 14 residues. Here the CDR3 reads CASSLFRGSYEQYF. In nucleotides, the CDR3 is TGTGCCAGCAGCTTATTCAGGGGATCCTACGAGCAGTACTTC.

The rearrangement joins TRBV3-1 (or the pseudogene TRBV3-2) to TRBJ1-3; D call uncertain. The CDR3 is made up of 13 amino acids. Looked up from germline, CDR1 is LGHDT and CDR2 is YNNKEL (reference sequence). The V end lost 7 bases, the J end lost 4 bases, and 11 bases lay between the germline ends. CDR3 in amino acids: CASTHGEGNTIYF. DNA of the CDR3: TGTGCCAGCACCCACGGAGAGGGAAACACCATATATTTT.

The CDR3 sequence: CASSPRQGADTEAFF. In nucleotides, the CDR3 is TGTGCCAGCAGCCCTCGACAGGGGGCGGACACTGAAGCTTTCTTT. This chain connects TRBV9 to TRBJ1-1, with TRBD1 matching over 10 bases. In germline, CDR1 is SGDLS, CDR2 YYNGEE. The ends lost 4 bases at V and 3 bases at J; junction bases unmatched: 6. This CDR3 contains 15 residues.

The V call is TRBV19, the J call TRBJ1-5; 11 bases align to TRBD1. Germline V gene sequence: CDR1 LNHDA, CDR2 SQIVND (reference sequence). This CDR3 has 18 residues. V gave up 4 bases and J gave up 2 bases; unmatched junction bases: 10. DNA for the CDR3: TGTGCCAGTAGTACCCTTGGACAGGGGGCATTAGGCAATCAGCCCCAGCATTTT. Its protein product is CASSTLGQGALGNQPQHF. Filled out from reference TRBV19 and TRBJ1-5, the complete variable domain reads DGGITQSPKYLFRKEGQNVTLSCEQNLNHDAMYWYRQDPGQGLRLIYYSQIVNDFQKGDIAEGYSVSREKKESFPLTVTSAQKNPTAFYLCASSTLGQGALGNQPQHFGDGTRLSIL.

This chain uses TRBV25-1 with TRBJ2-5; TRBD1 matches at 7 bases. J gave up 0 bases and V 11 bases, and 9 bases lay outside the gene matches. The CDR3 length is 14 residues. Germline assignment: CDR1 MGHDK and CDR2 SYGVNS. The CDR3 DNA reads TGTGCCTGTGCCCAACAGGGGTACCAAGAGACCCAGTACTTC. The encoded protein is CACAQQGYQETQYF.

The CDR3 loop is CASSDRTGASTDTQYF. CDR3 nucleotide sequence: TGTGCCAGCAGTGACCGGACAGGGGCTAGCACAGATACGCAGTATTTT. The chain is built from TRBV2 and TRBJ2-3; 9 nucleotides agree with TRBD1. The CDR3 runs 16 residues. V lost 3 bases to trimming and J lost 0 bases; unmatched junction nucleotides: 4. Germline V CDR1 and CDR2: SNHLY, FYNNEI.

This clone was seen more than once but under ten times. The chain couples TRBV19 to TRBJ1-1, with 7 bases that match TRBD1. V lost 5 bases to trimming and J lost 1 base; unmatched junction nucleotides: 4. The germline V gene encodes CDR1 LNHDA and CDR2 SQIVND (reference sequence). This CDR3 spans 14 amino acids. CDR3 DNA: TGTGCCAGTAGTCCGGGACAGACGAACACTGAAGCTTTCTTT. This encodes CASSPGQTNTEAFF.

The chain is built from TRBV4-2 and TRBJ1-2; TRBD1 matches 7 bases. Germline CDR1 is LGHNA and CDR2 is YNFKEQ. This CDR3 is 17 amino acids long. V shed 0 bases and J 2 bases; nucleotides not matched to a gene: 9. The CDR3 nucleotides read TGTGCCAGCAGCCAAGATCATTTGGACAGGCCCAACTATGGCTACACCTTC. Protein sequence: CASSQDHLDRPNYGYTF.

The V gene is TRBV14, the J gene TRBJ2-2; no clear D gene. V lost 4 bases and J lost 4, with 4 bases in between. Germline assignment: CDR1 SGHDN and CDR2 FVKESK. The CDR3 spans 12 residues. CDR3 sequence (DNA): TGTGCCAGCAGCCTTAGCACCGGGGAGCTGTTTTTT. Encoded protein: CASSLSTGELFF.

The V gene is TRBV6-2 or TRBV6-3, the J gene TRBJ2-3; TRBD1 matches at 8 bases. CDR3 length equals 16 residues. Looked up from germline, CDR1 is MNHEY and CDR2 is SVGEGT. The V gene end was trimmed by 1 base and the J gene end by 4 bases; junction bases not matched to a gene: 7. CDR3 in amino acids: CASSYYGQGIADTQYF. The CDR3 DNA sequence: TGTGCCAGCAGTTACTACGGACAGGGAATTGCAGATACGCAGTATTTT.

This clone was detected only a few times. The chain uses TRBV5-4 and TRBJ1-5; 9 bases agree with TRBD1. The CDR3 length is 16 residues. Germline CDR1 is SGHNT and CDR2 is YYREEE (reference sequence). V was pared by 4 bases and J by 1 base, with 6 bases of the junction left unmatched. The CDR3 region has the DNA TGTGCCAGCAGCATGACAGGGGGTGTAAGCAATCAGCCCCAGCATTTT. The encoded protein is CASSMTGGVSNQPQHF.

The rearrangement joins TRBV7-9 to TRBJ1-4; D gene uncertain. The CDR3 spans 13 residues. V gave up 6 bases and J gave up 5 bases, with 10 bases separating them. CDR1 SEHNR and CDR2 FQNEAQ come from the germline V gene (reference sequence). CDR3 in DNA: TGTGCCAGCAGGAGGGAAGAGAATGAAAAACTGTTTTTT. This sequence encodes CASRREENEKLFF.

V and J are TRBV28 and TRBJ1-2; TRBD1 aligns across 7 bases. The V and J ends lost 6 bases and 8 bases, in that order; junction bases with no gene match: 6. Germline V gene sequence: CDR1 MDHEN, CDR2 SYDVKM. The CDR3 is 12 residues long. The CDR3 spells CASRDTGVGYTF. CDR3 DNA sequence: TGTGCCAGCAGGGATACAGGGGTAGGCTACACCTTC.

The chain employs TRBV28 and TRBJ2-7, with D tentatively TRBD2 (6 bases). Trimming took 8 bases from V and 2 from J, leaving 10 bases between them. CDR1 MDHEN and CDR2 SYDVKM come from the germline V gene. The length of the CDR3 is 12 residues. The CDR3 loop reads CASGGLAYEQYF. CDR3 DNA: TGTGCCAGCGGGGGGTTGGCCTACGAGCAGTACTTC. Filled out from reference TRBV28 and TRBJ2-7, the complete variable domain reads DVKVTQSSRYLVKRTGEKVFLECVQDMDHENMFWYRQDPGLGLRLIYFSYDVKMKEKGDIPEGYSVSREKKERFSLILESASTNQTSMYLCASGGLAYEQYFGPGTRLTVT.

The chain carries TRBV19 and TRBJ2-1; 10 bases align to TRBD2. This CDR3 is built from 16 residues. Germline CDR1 is LNHDA and CDR2 is SQIVND (reference sequence). V shed 8 bases, J shed 1 base, and the junction held 8 bases outside the gene matches. The CDR3 here is CASQISGLASYNEQFF. CDR3 in DNA: TGTGCCAGTCAAATTTCGGGACTAGCGTCCTACAATGAGCAGTTCTTC.